The source of this TCR beta chain is a study of blood T cells in healthy people across ages (dated by TCRdb to about 2015). In the study overall: In model experiments, template switching captured roughly one uniquely barcoded TCR beta cDNA molecule for every two T cells. Using deep sequencing normalized with unique cDNA molecular identifiers, the study measured how TCR beta repertoire diversity changes with age. Donors were grouped into four age groups: young (average roughly 15 years), middle-aged (39), aged (62) and long-lived (less than 85). The study analyzed two additional independent replicas of 1 million unique cDNA reads from the same blood draw for two donors, one aged 18 to 30 and one aged 80 or older. To avoid experimental bias, donors of different ages were spread randomly across the sequencing lanes. What the research found in general, with its limitations: There was a strong correlation between observed TCR beta diversity and the percentage of naive T cells measured by flow cytometry. Since profiling was done on bulk unsorted PBMCs, naive and antigen-experienced compartments could not be conclusively compared. As age increased, observed TCR beta diversity per million T cells dropped in a roughly linear way, and a significant reduction was already evident by age about 40. Estimates of total diversity based on one million sequenced T cells were considered lower bounds and underestimates. Compared with the aged group, more naive CD4+ T cells, fewer expanded clones and increased TCR diversity were shown by the long-lived group, suggesting age selection. Donor CMV infection status was unknown, potentially confounding age-related changes in expanded clonotypes.

The protocol used for the library was 5' RACE. Sequencing took place on an Illumina HiSeq 2500. The second PCR ran for roughly 7 to 12 cycles and used a J-beta primer mix along with a sample-barcoded 5' primer. A template-switch 5' adaptor carrying 12 random nucleotides introduced a unique molecular identifier onto each TCR beta cDNA molecule. At least 3 million CDR3-containing paired-end reads were obtained from each sample. The Mint cDNA synthesis kit, primed by a TRBC-specific oligonucleotide, was used to synthesize first-strand cDNA from all RNA. Following uracil-DNA glycosylase treatment, all cDNA underwent a first 18-cycle PCR with the universal primers M1SS and BC2_uni_R. The study's processing was this. Each sample was normalized by randomly selecting 1 million high-quality reads, each carrying a distinct molecular identifier. Reads with shared molecular identifiers were discarded instead of being binned into consensus sequences. CDR3 identification, clonotype clustering and error correction used MiTCR with a Q25 quality threshold and the strictest error-elimination algorithm. Lower-bound total TCR beta diversity was estimated with a nonparametric unseen species model using Euler transformation. The public sequencing data were trimmed at Q25 with fastp and processed into clonotypes with MiXCR by TCRdb, which kept only in-frame beta chains. A single entry per CDR3 protein holds the most common genes and DNA from its merged rows. Here the V and J calls rest on TCRdb's processing, not on the authors' analysis. The sample table shows some 1.4 million distinct CDR3 sequences, and around 39% are seen once. Jointly, the top ten make up under 8% of the sample.

Systemically healthy Caucasian individuals from Russia, 39 in total and aged roughly 6 to 100 years, were included as donors. Each donor gave roughly 11 milliliters of peripheral blood, drawn into EDTA-treated Vacutainer tubes. PBMCs were isolated by Ficoll-Paque density-gradient centrifugation, with at least 7 million obtained per sample. Total RNA, at least 6 micrograms per sample, was extracted from PBMCs with Trizol reagent. For every donor, an aliquot of PBMCs went through flow cytometry to measure the percentages of naive CD45RAhigh/CD27high T cells. Points on this clonotype: Its antigen is unknown. No much larger clonotype is one base removed from it; base qualities were not supplied.

The sequence was obtained from a young woman in good health. The specimen was blood.

The sequence in DNA is TGTGCCAGCAGTTTATTACGGCAGCTCAACTATGGCTACACCTTC. Its protein is CASSLLRQLNYGYTF. This receptor chain uses TRBV28 and TRBJ1-2; no D segment can be confidently identified. Per the germline V gene, MDHEN is the CDR1 and SYDVKM is the CDR2. Trimming takes 1 base from V and 2 bases from J, and the germline ends sit 11 bases apart. The CDR3 contains 15 residues, cysteine and phenylalanine counted. Only the CDR3 DNA is retained, 45 bases long and in frame from the first base.